The clone carrying this TCR beta chain was found many times. The antigen is unknown. Each CDR3 protein gets one entry after TCRdb re-called the multiplex PCR reads with MiXCR. Seen here are about 21,000 distinct CDR3 sequences, approximately 49% observed once, and the top ten hold 7.5% to 9.5%. Trimming cost V 7 bases and J 0 bases, with 6 bases left between them. The CDR3 length is 13 residues. CDR1 and CDR2 (germline): MNHNS, SASEGT. This sample stems from a study of breast tumors, draining lymph nodes, adjacent tissues. The study's findings and limits: Compared with basal-like, luminal-like tumors shared significantly more repertoire with nontumor tissue. Most tumor T cells seemingly derive from lymph node, then expand in tumor. Tumor repertoires ranked between lymph nodes and nontumor tissue in diversity, with V and J gene preferences. The lymph node origin of tumor T cells was framed as consistent with a hypothesis, not demonstrated.

The clonotype comes from a female donor with breast cancer. Some clones in this sample may be carry-over from other donors' samples. Specimen: breast tumor tissue. The chain uses TRBV6-1 and TRBJ2-2; D is uncertain. CDR3 coding DNA: TGTGCCAGCATTCGGACGAACACCGGGGAGCTGTTTTTT. Its translation: CASIRTNTGELFF.